Below, one TCR beta chain is given with its context. Its antigen is as yet unknown. Assay used: immunoSEQ multiplex PCR; TCRdb lists only in-frame clones, some missing. Of approximately 28,000 clones in the sample, approximately 80% are singletons; the top ten hold roughly 17%. This specimen belongs to a study of radiotherapy plus CTLA-4 blockade in lung cancer. Overall study: Disease control was present in more than 25% of patients, and objective responses in under 20%. Study-level points and caveats: In blood, after radiotherapy plus ipilimumab, tumor-derived TCR clones expanded. Early blood T cell clone dynamics, with interferon-beta, were reported to best predict response.

The sequenced sample was peripheral blood, obtained from a patient treated with radiotherapy plus ipilimumab. The TCR comes from a human donor with non-small cell lung cancer that progressed on radiotherapy plus ipilimumab.

CDR3 residues: CASSEVSAVSNQPQHF. The CDR3 DNA is TGTGCCAGCAGTGAAGTCTCTGCCGTTAGCAATCAGCCCCAGCATTTT. The chain carries TRBV6-1 and TRBJ1-5; D ambiguous. There are 16 residues in the CDR3. The V gene's germline CDR1 is MNHNS and CDR2 SASEGT. V was cut by 1 base and J by 0 bases, with 10 bases left in between.